The rows below give T cell receptor beta chains drawn from one sample of a study of blood T cell repertoires in COVID-19. Assay used: immunoSEQ multiplex PCR; TCRdb lists only in-frame clones, some missing. This table holds tens of thousands of clones, roughly 90% found once. Input material: peripheral blood. These receptors were taken from a middle-aged man with acute or convalescent COVID-19. Both conserved end residues are part of each CDR3. Fields, in order: J gene, clone size, D gene, V gene, CDR3 protein, CDR3 DNA. D genes are given only for firm matches. Some rows mark clone size as missing; the rest say once, few, many or name a class of expanded clone.

TRBJ2-7 | once | NA | TRBV5-6 | CASSLGSGTGRF | TGTGCCAGCAGCTTGGGGTCCGGGACTGGACGCTTC
TRBJ1-4 | once | NA | TRBV6-4 | CASTLGGEKLFF | TGTGCCAGCACCCTGGGGGGTGAAAAACTGTTTTTT
TRBJ2-3 | few | TRBD1 | TRBV6-2/TRBV6-3 | CASSGADRVVADTQYF | TGTGCCAGCAGTGGAGCCGACAGGGTCGTTGCAGATACGCAGTATTTT
TRBJ2-1 | NA | TRBD2 | TRBV5-1 | CASSLSILWDGGRFNEQFF | TGCGCCAGCAGCTTGTCTATCTTGTGGGATGGCGGGAGGTTCAATGAGCAGTTCTTC
TRBJ1-6 | NA | NA | TRBV30 | CAWSASGFNSPLHF | TGTGCCTGGAGCGCATCGGGGTTTAATTCACCCCTCCACTTT
TRBJ1-4 | NA | TRBD1 | TRBV6-6 | CATRQGAPEKLFF | TGTGCCACCCGACAGGGGGCGCCTGAAAAACTGTTTTTT
TRBJ1-2 | NA | TRBD1 | TRBV4-2 | CASSQDGQANYGYTF | TGTGCCAGCAGCCAAGACGGACAGGCAAACTATGGCTACACCTTC
TRBJ2-5 | NA | TRBD2 | TRBV7-9 | CASSLVASGQETQYF | TGTGCCAGCAGCTTAGTGGCTAGCGGCCAAGAGACCCAGTACTTC
TRBJ1-5 | NA | NA | TRBV19 | CASGPAGGPQHF | TGTGCCAGTGGTCCTGCCGGGGGGCCCCAGCATTTT
TRBJ1-6 | NA | NA | TRBV11-2 | CASSLDPYNSPLHF | TGTGCCAGCAGCTTAGATCCTTATAATTCACCCCTCCACTTT
TRBJ2-5 | NA | TRBD2 | TRBV28 | CASSSGRGETQYF | TGTGCCAGCTCTAGCGGGAGGGGGGAGACCCAGTACTTC
TRBJ2-2 | few | NA | TRBV27 | CASSIQGWGGELFF | TGTGCCAGCAGTATACAGGGTTGGGGCGGGGAGCTGTTTTTT
TRBJ1-3 | NA | NA | TRBV18 | CASSPGASSGNTIYF | TGTGCCAGCTCACCAGGGGCGAGCTCTGGAAACACCATATATTTT
TRBJ2-2 | NA | TRBD2 | TRBV6-1 | CASSGTSALNTGELFF | TGTGCCAGCAGTGGCACTAGCGCCCTGAACACCGGGGAGCTGTTTTTT
TRBJ2-7 | NA | TRBD2 | TRBV28 | CASSFLFGGRASEQYF | TGTGCCAGCAGTTTCCTCTTTGGCGGGAGGGCCTCTGAGCAGTACTTC
TRBJ2-7 | NA | NA | TRBV5-4 | CASSSGQRNYEQYF | TGTGCCAGCAGCTCAGGACAGAGGAACTACGAGCAGTACTTC
TRBJ1-1 | once | TRBD1 | TRBV27 | CASSSTGGFNTEAFF | TGTGCCAGCAGTTCGACAGGGGGCTTTAACACTGAAGCTTTCTTT
TRBJ2-3 | few | NA | TRBV6-2/TRBV6-3 | CASSYTRGQTTDTQYF | TGTGCCAGCAGTTACACCCGTGGGCAGACCACAGATACGCAGTATTTT
TRBJ2-3 | once | TRBD2 | TRBV24-1 | CATTAGGSDTQYF | TGTGCCACCACAGCGGGGGGCTCAGATACGCAGTATTTT
TRBJ1-5 | NA | NA | TRBV19 | CASSPLGFYQPQHF | TGTGCCAGTAGCCCTCTAGGATTCTATCAGCCCCAGCATTTT
TRBJ1-2 | NA | TRBD1 | TRBV5-1 | CASALGGQGRDGYTF | TGCGCCAGCGCTTTGGGGGGACAGGGGAGAGATGGCTACACCTTC
TRBJ2-1 | NA | TRBD1 | TRBV7-2 | CASSPPGQGRHEQFF | TGTGCCAGCAGCCCCCCGGGACAGGGTCGCCATGAGCAGTTCTTC
TRBJ1-2 | NA | NA | TRBV4-2 | CASSHPTENYGYTF | TGTGCCAGCAGCCACCCCACAGAAAACTATGGCTACACCTTC
TRBJ2-3 | NA | TRBD1 | TRBV3-1/TRBV3-2 | CASSQVDRGEDTQYF | TGTGCCAGCAGCCAAGTTGACAGGGGGGAAGATACGCAGTATTTT
TRBJ1-1 | NA | NA | TRBV12-3/TRBV12-4 | CASRIVGGTEAFF | TGTGCCAGCAGAATCGTGGGGGGAACTGAAGCTTTCTTT
TRBJ2-3 | NA | TRBD2 | TRBV11-2 | CASSLEERDFTDTQYF | TGTGCCAGCAGCTTAGAAGAGCGGGACTTCACAGATACGCAGTATTTT
TRBJ1-1 | NA | TRBD1 | TRBV5-4 | CASSGWTGNAWNTEAFF | TGTGCCAGCAGCGGATGGACAGGGAACGCTTGGAACACTGAAGCTTTCTTT
TRBJ2-4 | NA | NA | TRBV19 | CASTPGLSKNIQYF | TGTGCCAGTACTCCAGGTTTGTCCAAAAACATTCAGTACTTC
TRBJ1-1 | NA | NA | TRBV15 | CATSREKGVGTEAFF | TGTGCCACCAGCAGAGAAAAGGGGGTGGGTACTGAAGCTTTCTTT
TRBJ2-3 | once | NA | TRBV5-1 | CASSLGEVGYLLYTDTQYF | TGCGCCAGCAGCTTGGGTGAGGTTGGCTACCTCCTCTACACAGATACGCAGTATTTT
TRBJ2-3 | NA | TRBD2 | TRBV4-2 | CASSTPSGAGTDTQYF | TGTGCCAGCAGCACCCCTAGCGGGGCTGGCACAGATACGCAGTATTTT
TRBJ1-5 | NA | NA | TRBV19 | CASSGGSAGNQPQHF | TGTGCCAGTAGTGGGGGGAGCGCCGGAAATCAGCCCCAGCATTTT
TRBJ1-4 | NA | TRBD1 | TRBV7-9 | CASSSPAGTGNEKLFF | TGTGCCAGCAGCTCCCCCGCCGGGACAGGGAATGAAAAACTGTTTTTT
TRBJ2-1 | NA | TRBD1 | TRBV27 | CATHRGPGEQFF | TGTGCCACCCACAGGGGGCCCGGTGAGCAGTTCTTC
TRBJ2-3 | NA | TRBD2 | TRBV30 | CAWGLAGVTDTQYF | TGTGCCTGGGGACTAGCGGGTGTCACAGATACGCAGTATTTT
TRBJ1-2 | once | NA | TRBV7-2 | CASSLGRGDYGYSF | TGTGCCAGCAGCTTAGGCAGGGGTGACTATGGCTACAGCTTC
TRBJ2-1 | NA | NA | TRBV11-1 | CASSSRVNEQFF | TGTGCCAGCAGCTCCAGGGTTAATGAGCAGTTCTTC
TRBJ2-1 | NA | NA | TRBV15 | CATSRVIVAGRENEQFF | TGTGCCACCAGCAGAGTAATCGTGGCGGGGAGAGAGAATGAGCAGTTCTTC
TRBJ1-3 | NA | NA | TRBV28 | CASSSGQRFSGNTIYF | TGTGCCAGCAGTTCTGGACAGCGGTTCTCTGGAAACACCATATATTTT
TRBJ2-5 | NA | TRBD2 | TRBV5-4 | CASSSLAGLGETQYF | TGTGCCAGCAGCTCTTTAGCGGGATTGGGGGAGACCCAGTACTTC
TRBJ1-5 | NA | NA | TRBV13 | CASSRGGGNQPQHF | TGTGCCAGCAGCCGAGGAGGGGGCAATCAGCCCCAGCATTTT
TRBJ1-5 | NA | NA | TRBV18 | CASSSGVGNQPQHF | TGTGCCAGCTCATCGGGAGTAGGTAATCAGCCCCAGCATTTT
TRBJ1-3 | NA | NA | TRBV12-3/TRBV12-4 | CASSDSSGNTIYF | TGTGCCAGCAGTGATAGCTCTGGAAACACCATATATTTT
TRBJ2-2 | NA | TRBD1 | TRBV25-1 | CASNRGVSGELFF | TGTGCCAGCAACAGGGGAGTCTCCGGGGAGCTGTTTTTT